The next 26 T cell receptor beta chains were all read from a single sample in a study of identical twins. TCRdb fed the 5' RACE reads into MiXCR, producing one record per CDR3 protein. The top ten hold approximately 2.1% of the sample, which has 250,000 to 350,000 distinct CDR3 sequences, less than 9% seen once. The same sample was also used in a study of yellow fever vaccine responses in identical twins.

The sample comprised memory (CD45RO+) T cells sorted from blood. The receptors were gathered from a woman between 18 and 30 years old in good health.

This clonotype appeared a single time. CDR3 sequence: CASSQWTSGGASDTGELFF. CDR3 DNA: TGTGCCAGCAGTCAATGGACTAGCGGGGGGGCCTCGGACACCGGGGAGCTGTTTTTT. V gene TRBV6-1 combines with J gene TRBJ2-2, with TRBD2 matching over 15 bases. Germline CDR1 is MNHNS and CDR2 is SASEGT. This CDR3 region has 19 residues. V shed 5 bases, J shed 3 bases, and the junction held 10 bases outside the gene matches.

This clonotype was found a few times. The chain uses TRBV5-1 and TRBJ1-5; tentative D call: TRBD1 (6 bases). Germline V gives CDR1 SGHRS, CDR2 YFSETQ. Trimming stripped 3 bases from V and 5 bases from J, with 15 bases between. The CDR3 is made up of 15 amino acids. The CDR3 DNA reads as TGCGCCAGCAGCTCCTCCGGGACACCCGATCAGCCCCAGCATTTT. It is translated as CASSSSGTPDQPQHF.

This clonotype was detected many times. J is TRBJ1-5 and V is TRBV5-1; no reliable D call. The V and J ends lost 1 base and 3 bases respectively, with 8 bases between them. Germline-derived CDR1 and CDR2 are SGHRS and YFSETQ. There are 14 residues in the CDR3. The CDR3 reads CASSLNGDNQPQHF. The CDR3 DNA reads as TGCGCCAGCAGCTTGAACGGAGACAATCAGCCCCAGCATTTT.

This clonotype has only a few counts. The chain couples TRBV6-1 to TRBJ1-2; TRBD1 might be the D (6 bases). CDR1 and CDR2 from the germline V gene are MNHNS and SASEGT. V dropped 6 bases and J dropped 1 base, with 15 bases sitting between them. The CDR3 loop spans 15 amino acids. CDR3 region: CASSLDSRINYGYTF. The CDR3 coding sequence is TGTGCCAGCAGCTTGGACAGCCGTATTAACTATGGCTACACCTTC.

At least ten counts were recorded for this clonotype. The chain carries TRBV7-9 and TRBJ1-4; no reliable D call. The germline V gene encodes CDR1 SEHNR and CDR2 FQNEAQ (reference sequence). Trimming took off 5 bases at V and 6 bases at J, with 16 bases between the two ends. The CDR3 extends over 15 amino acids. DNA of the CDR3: TGTGCCAGCAGCCCCTCGGGGAGGGAGCATGAAAAACTGTTTTTT. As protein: CASSPSGREHEKLFF.

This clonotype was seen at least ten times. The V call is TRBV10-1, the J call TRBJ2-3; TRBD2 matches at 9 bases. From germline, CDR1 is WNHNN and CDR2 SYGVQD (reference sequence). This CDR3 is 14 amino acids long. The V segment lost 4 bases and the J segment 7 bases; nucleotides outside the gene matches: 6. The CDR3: CASSVLAGANTQYF. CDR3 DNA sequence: TGCGCCAGCAGTGTATTAGCGGGGGCAAATACGCAGTATTTT.

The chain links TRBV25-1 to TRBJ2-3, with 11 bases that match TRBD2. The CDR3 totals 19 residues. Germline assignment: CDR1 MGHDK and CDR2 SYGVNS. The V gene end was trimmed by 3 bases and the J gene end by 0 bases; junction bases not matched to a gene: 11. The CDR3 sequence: CASSDPRLAGFPSTDTQYF. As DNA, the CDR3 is TGTGCCAGCAGTGATCCCCGACTAGCGGGATTCCCTAGCACAGATACGCAGTATTTT. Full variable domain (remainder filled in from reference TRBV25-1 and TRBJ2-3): EADIYQTPRYLVIGTGKKITLECSQTMGHDKMYWYQQDPGMELHLIHYSYGVNSTEKGDLSSESTVSRIRTEHFPLTLESARPSHTSQYLCASSDPRLAGFPSTDTQYFGPGTRLTVL.

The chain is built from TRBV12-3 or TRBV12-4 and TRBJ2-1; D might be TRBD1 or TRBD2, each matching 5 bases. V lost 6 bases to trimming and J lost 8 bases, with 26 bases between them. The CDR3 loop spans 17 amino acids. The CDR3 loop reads CASSNTTTLGVGYEQFF. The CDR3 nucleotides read TGTGCCAGCAGCAACACGACCACCCTGGGGGTCGGCTATGAGCAGTTCTTC.

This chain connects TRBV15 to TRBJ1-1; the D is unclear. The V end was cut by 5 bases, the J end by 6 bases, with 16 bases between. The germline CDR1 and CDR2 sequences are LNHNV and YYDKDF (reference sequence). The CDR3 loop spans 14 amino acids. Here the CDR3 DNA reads TGTGCCACCAGCTACACCACGGGAGCATCTGAAGCTTTCTTT. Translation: CATSYTTGASEAFF.

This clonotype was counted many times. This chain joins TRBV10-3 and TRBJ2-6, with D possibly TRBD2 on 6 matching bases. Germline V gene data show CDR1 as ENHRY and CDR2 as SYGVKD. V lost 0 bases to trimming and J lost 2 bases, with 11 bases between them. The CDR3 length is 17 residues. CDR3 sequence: CAISESSTGAGANVLTF. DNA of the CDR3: TGTGCCATCAGTGAGTCGTCAACGGGAGCTGGGGCCAACGTCCTGACTTTC.

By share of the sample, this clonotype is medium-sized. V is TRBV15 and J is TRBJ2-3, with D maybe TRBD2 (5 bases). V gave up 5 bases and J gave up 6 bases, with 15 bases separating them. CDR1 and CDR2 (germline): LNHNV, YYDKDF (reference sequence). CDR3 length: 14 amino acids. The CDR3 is CATSGAEGRDTQYF. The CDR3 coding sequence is TGTGCCACCAGCGGCGCTGAGGGCAGGGATACGCAGTATTTT.

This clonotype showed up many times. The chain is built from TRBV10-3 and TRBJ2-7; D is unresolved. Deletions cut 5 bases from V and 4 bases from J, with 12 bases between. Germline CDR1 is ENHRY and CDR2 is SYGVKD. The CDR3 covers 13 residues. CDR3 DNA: TGTGCCATCAGTCCATCCGGTGTGTACGAGCAGTACGTC. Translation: CAISPSGVYEQYV.

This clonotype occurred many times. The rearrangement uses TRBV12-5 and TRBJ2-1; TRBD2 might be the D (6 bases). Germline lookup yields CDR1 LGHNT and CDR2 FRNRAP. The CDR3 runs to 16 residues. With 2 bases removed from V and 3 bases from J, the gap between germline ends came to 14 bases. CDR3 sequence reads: CASGLTAGTVYNEQFF. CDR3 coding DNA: TGTGCTAGTGGTTTGACAGCGGGCACGGTCTACAATGAGCAGTTCTTC.

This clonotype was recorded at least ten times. The CDR3 DNA reads TGTGCCACCAGTGGGTTCGCAGGACAGTTAATAGAAGGCGATGAGCAGTTCTTC. Translation: CATSGFAGQLIEGDEQFF. The chain recombines TRBV24-1 with TRBJ2-1; perhaps TRBD1 as D (6 bases). V was cut by 5 bases and J by 8 bases, with 27 bases left in between. The CDR3 is made up of 18 amino acids. The germline gives CDR1 KGHDR, CDR2 SFDVKD.

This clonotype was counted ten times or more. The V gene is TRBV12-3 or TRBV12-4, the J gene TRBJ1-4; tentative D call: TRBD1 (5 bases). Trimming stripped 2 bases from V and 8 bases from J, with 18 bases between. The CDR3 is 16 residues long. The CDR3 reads CASSLRRRSGGEKLFF. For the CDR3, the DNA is TGTGCCAGCAGTTTACGCCGCAGAAGCGGGGGGGAAAAACTGTTTTTT.

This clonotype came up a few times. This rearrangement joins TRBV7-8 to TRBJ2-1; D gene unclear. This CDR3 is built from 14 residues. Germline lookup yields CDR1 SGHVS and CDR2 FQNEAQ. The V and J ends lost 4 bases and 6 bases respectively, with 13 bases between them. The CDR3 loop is CASSSLSRGNEQFF. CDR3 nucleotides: TGTGCCAGCAGCTCCTTGTCCCGTGGCAATGAGCAGTTCTTC.

The CDR3 nucleotides read TGTGCCAGCGGAACCGGGACAGGATACGAGCAGTACTTC. Translated, it gives CASGTGTGYEQYF. V usage is TRBV2 and J usage is TRBJ2-7, with TRBD1 matching 8 bases. With V trimmed by 8 bases and J by 4 bases, 7 bases remained unmatched. This CDR3 is 13 amino acids long. CDR1 SNHLY and CDR2 FYNNEI come from the germline V gene. The entire variable domain, with the rest obtained from reference TRBV2 and TRBJ2-7, is as follows: EPEVTQTPSHQVTQMGQEVILRCVPISNHLYFYWYRQILGQKVEFLVSFYNNEISEKSEIFDDQFSVERPDGSNFTLKIRSTKLEDSAMYFCASGTGTGYEQYFGPGTRLTVT.

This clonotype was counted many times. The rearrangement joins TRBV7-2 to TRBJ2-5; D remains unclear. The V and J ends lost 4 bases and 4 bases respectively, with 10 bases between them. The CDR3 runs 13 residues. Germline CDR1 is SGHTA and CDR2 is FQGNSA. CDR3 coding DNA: TGTGCCAGCAGCTGGGCCTTCAGAGAGACCCAGTACTTC. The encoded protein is CASSWAFRETQYF.

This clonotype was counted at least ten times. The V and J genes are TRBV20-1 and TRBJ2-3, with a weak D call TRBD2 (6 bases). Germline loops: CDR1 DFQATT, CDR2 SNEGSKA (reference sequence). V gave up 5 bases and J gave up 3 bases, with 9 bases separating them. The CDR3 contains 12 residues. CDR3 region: CSAGDWTDTQYF. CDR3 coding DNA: TGCAGTGCTGGGGACTGGACAGATACGCAGTATTTT.

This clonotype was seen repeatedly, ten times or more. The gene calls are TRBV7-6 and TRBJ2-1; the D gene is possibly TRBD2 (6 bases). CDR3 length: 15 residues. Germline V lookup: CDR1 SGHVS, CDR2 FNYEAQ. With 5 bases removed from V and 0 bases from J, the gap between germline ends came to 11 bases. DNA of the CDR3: TGTGCCAGCAGCCCTACGACTAGCTCCTACAATGAGCAGTTCTTC. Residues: CASSPTTSSYNEQFF.

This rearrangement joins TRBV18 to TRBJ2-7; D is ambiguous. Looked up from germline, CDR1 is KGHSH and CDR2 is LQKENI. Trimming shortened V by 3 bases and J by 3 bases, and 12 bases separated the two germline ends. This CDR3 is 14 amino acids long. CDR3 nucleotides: TGTGCCAGCTCACCTGACACGTTCCACTACGAGCAGTACTTC. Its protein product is CASSPDTFHYEQYF.

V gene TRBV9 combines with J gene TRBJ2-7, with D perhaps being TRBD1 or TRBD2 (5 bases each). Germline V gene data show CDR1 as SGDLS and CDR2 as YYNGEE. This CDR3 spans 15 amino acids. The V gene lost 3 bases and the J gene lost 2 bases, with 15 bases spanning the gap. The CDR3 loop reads CASSEGPQEAYEQYF. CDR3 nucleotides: TGTGCCAGCAGCGAGGGACCTCAGGAGGCCTACGAGCAGTACTTC.

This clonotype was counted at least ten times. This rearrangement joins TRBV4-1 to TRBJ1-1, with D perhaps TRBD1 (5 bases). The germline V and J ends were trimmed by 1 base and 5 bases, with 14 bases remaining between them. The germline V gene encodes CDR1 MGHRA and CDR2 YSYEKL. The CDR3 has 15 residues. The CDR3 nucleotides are TGCGCCAGCAGCCAAGGGTATGCCCGGGGGACTGAAGCTTTCTTT. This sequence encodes CASSQGYARGTEAFF.

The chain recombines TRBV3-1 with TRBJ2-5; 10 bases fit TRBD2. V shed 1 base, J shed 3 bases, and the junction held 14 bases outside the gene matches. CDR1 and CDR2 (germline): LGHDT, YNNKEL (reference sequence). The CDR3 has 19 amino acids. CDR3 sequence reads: CASSQVFTGWTSGKETQYF. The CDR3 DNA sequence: TGTGCCAGCAGCCAAGTTTTTACGGGGTGGACTAGCGGAAAAGAGACCCAGTACTTC.

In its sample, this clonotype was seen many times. CDR3 coding DNA: TGTGCCAGCAGTCCCCGGGGTACAGGGGTCGGAAACACCATATATTTT. The encoded protein is CASSPRGTGVGNTIYF. This rearrangement joins TRBV12-3 or TRBV12-4 to TRBJ1-3; 7 nucleotides align to TRBD1. The CDR3 runs 16 residues. The V segment lost 5 bases and the J segment 4 bases; nucleotides outside the gene matches: 11.

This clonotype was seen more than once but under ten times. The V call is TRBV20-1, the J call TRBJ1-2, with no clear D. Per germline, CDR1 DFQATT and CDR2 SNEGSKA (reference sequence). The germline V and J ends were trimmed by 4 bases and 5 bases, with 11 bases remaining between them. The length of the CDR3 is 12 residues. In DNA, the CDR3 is TGCAGTGCTATGACCAGGCCTTATGGCTACACCTTC. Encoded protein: CSAMTRPYGYTF.